These 25 T cell receptor beta chains came from one sample sequenced in a study of blood T cell repertoires in COVID-19. Profiling relied on immunoSEQ multiplex PCR, and the TCRdb table lists in-frame clones only, not all of them. This sample has roughly 100,000 clones; about 88% occur once, and the top ten carry 2.1%. The sequencing input was peripheral blood. These receptors were obtained from a human donor in a cohort sampled during active COVID-19.

The genes are TRBV11-2 and TRBJ1-2, with TRBD1 matching 12 bases. Trimming took 5 bases from V and 4 from J; bases not matched to a gene: 5. Looked up from germline, CDR1 is SGHAT and CDR2 is FQNNGV. The CDR3 runs 15 residues. DNA of the CDR3: TGTGCCAGCAGCCCGGGACAGGGGGCTGGCTATGGCTACACCTTC. Its protein is CASSPGQGAGYGYTF. The full variable domain, with the rest looked up from reference TRBV11-2 and TRBJ1-2, is EAGVAQSPRYKIIEKRQSVAFWCNPISGHATLYWYQQILGQGPKLLIQFQNNGVVDDSQLPKDRFSAERLKGVDSTLKIQPAKLEDSAVYLCASSPGQGAGYGYTFGSGTRLTVV.

The chain recombines TRBV5-1 with TRBJ2-5, with 7 bases identical to TRBD1. Germline V gives CDR1 SGHRS, CDR2 YFSETQ. J lost 0 bases, V lost 4 bases, and 6 bases had no gene match. The CDR3 totals 15 residues. This chain's CDR3 is CASSRDRAHQETQYF. CDR3 in DNA: TGCGCCAGCAGCCGGGACAGAGCCCACCAAGAGACCCAGTACTTC. Full variable domain (missing parts from reference TRBV5-1 and TRBJ2-5): KAGVTQTPRYLIKTRGQQVTLSCSPISGHRSVSWYQQTPGQGLQFLFEYFSETQRNKGNFPGRFSGRQFSNSRSEMNVSTLELGDSALYLCASSRDRAHQETQYFGPGTRLLVL.

The chain employs TRBV21-1 and TRBJ1-2; the D segment call TRBD1 is taken from the table without a DNA check. TRBV21-1 is recorded as a pseudogene. The CDR3 contains 14 residues. The CDR3 nucleotides are TGTGCCAGCAGCACATCCCTCCCCAGGGGTGGCTACACCTTC. This translates into CASSTSLPRGGYTF.

Here the CDR3 DNA reads TGCGCCAGCAGCTTGAGGCCGGGGAACACCGGGGAGCTGTTTTTT. Translated, it gives CASSLRPGNTGELFF. The V gene is TRBV5-1, the J gene TRBJ2-2; D is ambiguous. CDR1 SGHRS and CDR2 YFSETQ come from the germline V gene. This CDR3 spans 15 amino acids. The germline V and J ends were trimmed by 1 base and 1 base, with 8 bases remaining between them. Together with reference TRBV5-1 and TRBJ2-2, the CDR3 gives the full variable domain: KAGVTQTPRYLIKTRGQQVTLSCSPISGHRSVSWYQQTPGQGLQFLFEYFSETQRNKGNFPGRFSGRQFSNSRSEMNVSTLELGDSALYLCASSLRPGNTGELFFGEGSRLTVL.

The chain employs TRBV6-6 and TRBJ2-1, with D possibly being TRBD2 (6 bases). Germline lookup yields CDR1 MNHNY and CDR2 SVGAGI (reference sequence). The CDR3 runs to 15 residues. V lost 0 bases, J lost 7 bases, and 13 bases lay in between. This CDR3 is CASSYSIARGNEQFF. CDR3 in DNA: TGTGCCAGCAGTTACTCGATCGCTCGGGGGAATGAGCAGTTCTTC.

This clone was recorded a few times. The chain joins TRBV5-1 to TRBJ1-1; TRBD1 agrees at 10 bases. The junction had 3 bases not matched to a gene; V was cut back by 0 bases and J by 7 bases. CDR3 size: 14 residues. The germline V gene encodes CDR1 SGHRS and CDR2 YFSETQ. Here the CDR3 reads CASSLGTGGYEAFF. The CDR3 DNA follows: TGCGCCAGCAGCTTGGGGACAGGGGGATATGAAGCTTTCTTT.

This clone was recorded only once. This chain uses TRBV4-3 with TRBJ2-3; 11 positions agree with TRBD2. The junction had 8 bases not matched to a gene; V was cut back by 4 bases and J by 2 bases. Germline loops: CDR1 LGHNA, CDR2 YSLEER. The CDR3 loop spans 17 amino acids. Here the CDR3 reads CASSPSSGGAFTDTQYF. For the CDR3, the DNA is TGCGCCAGCAGCCCGAGTAGCGGGGGGGCCTTCACAGATACGCAGTATTTT.

The chain has TRBV6-5 and TRBJ1-1, with D unclear. V was cut by 6 bases and J by 1 base, with 15 bases left in between. Per the germline V gene, CDR1 is MNHEY and CDR2 is SVGAGI. This CDR3 comprises 15 residues. CDR3 amino acids: CASSYLRNGNTEAFF. In DNA form, the CDR3 reads TGTGCCAGCAGCTACCTGAGGAACGGGAACACTGAAGCTTTCTTT.

The chain is built from TRBV28 and TRBJ1-6; D remains unclear. The CDR3 extends over 17 amino acids. The V end lost 5 bases, the J end lost 0 bases, and 14 bases lay between the germline ends. CDR1 is MDHEN and CDR2 is SYDVKM in the germline V gene. DNA for the CDR3: TGTGCCAGCAGTGAGGGTTGGGGAGACTCCTATAATTCACCCCTCCACTTT. Its translation is CASSEGWGDSYNSPLHF.

The chain couples TRBV4-1 to TRBJ1-6; D uncertain. CDR3 length equals 17 residues. Germline V lookup: CDR1 MGHRA, CDR2 YSYEKL. V was cut by 0 bases and J by 2 bases, with 11 bases left in between. The CDR3 coding sequence is TGCGCCAGCAGCCAAGAGAGGGTTTCAGCCTATAATTCACCCCTCCACTTT. This gives the protein CASSQERVSAYNSPLHF.

The chain links TRBV29-1 to TRBJ2-3; TRBD2 aligns across 9 bases. Germline V gene data show CDR1 as SQVTM and CDR2 as ANQGSEA. The CDR3 has 18 residues. The ends lost 0 bases at V and 4 bases at J; junction bases unmatched: 14. The CDR3 here is CSVEDLEGLAESSDTQYF. The CDR3 DNA reads TGCAGCGTTGAAGATCTTGAGGGACTAGCCGAAAGCTCAGATACGCAGTATTTT.

The chain joins TRBV14 to TRBJ2-5; TRBD2 is a possible D gene (5 bases). Germline CDR1 SGHDN, CDR2 FVKESK. V was clipped by 2 bases and J by 5 bases, with 18 bases between them. This CDR3 contains 16 residues. The CDR3 nucleotides are TGTGCCAGCAGCCAAAGGCTAGCATTTGGTATTGAGACCCAGTACTTC. Translating gives CASSQRLAFGIETQYF. The full variable domain, with the rest looked up from reference TRBV14 and TRBJ2-5, is EAGVTQFPSHSVIEKGQTVTLRCDPISGHDNLYWYRRVMGKEIKFLLHFVKESKQDESGMPNNRFLAERTGGTYSTLKVQPAELEDSGVYFCASSQRLAFGIETQYFGPGTRLLVL.

This chain uses TRBV11-2 with TRBJ2-7; 9 bases are shared with TRBD2. The CDR3 contains 16 residues. The germline gives CDR1 SGHAT, CDR2 FQNNGV. The J segment lost 3 bases and the V segment lost 2 bases, leaving 8 bases of the junction unmatched. CDR3 bases: TGTGCCAGCAGCTTACGTCGTTCAGCGGGGGGCTACGAGCAGTACTTC. Encoded protein: CASSLRRSAGGYEQYF.

This chain links TRBV24-1 with TRBJ2-3, with 9 nucleotides matching TRBD2. The CDR3 runs 15 residues. The germline CDR1 and CDR2 sequences are KGHDR and SFDVKD. V lost 4 bases and J lost 4; bases outside the gene matches: 5. The CDR3 sequence is CATSDPGTSPDTQYF. DNA of the CDR3: TGTGCCACCAGTGACCCCGGGACTAGCCCAGATACGCAGTATTTT.

The rearrangement joins TRBV4-1 to TRBJ2-7; 10 nucleotides line up with TRBD1. Trimming cost V 2 bases and J 3 bases; bases outside gene matches: 1. In germline, CDR1 is MGHRA, CDR2 YSYEKL. The CDR3 is 14 residues long. DNA of the CDR3: TGCGCCAGCAGCCAACGGACAGGGGGCTACGAGCAGTACTTC. This sequence encodes CASSQRTGGYEQYF.

The CDR3 DNA reads as TGTGCCAGCAGCTTTATTACCCCTCCCCGAAGCGGACTAGACGATGAGCAGTTCTTC. Protein: CASSFITPPRSGLDDEQFF. This chain connects TRBV5-4 to TRBJ2-1; 7 bases are shared with TRBD2. Per the germline V gene, CDR1 is SGHNT and CDR2 is YYREEE (reference sequence). There are 19 residues in the CDR3. V was clipped by 2 bases and J by 8 bases; unmatched bases: 22.

The V gene is TRBV5-1, the J gene TRBJ2-1; TRBD1 agrees at 7 bases. J lost 3 bases, V lost 0 bases, and 3 bases had no gene match. CDR3 size: 15 residues. CDR1 and CDR2 (germline): SGHRS, YFSETQ. The CDR3: CASSLEGQYYNEQFF. For the CDR3, the DNA is TGCGCCAGCAGCTTGGAGGGACAGTACTACAATGAGCAGTTCTTC.

This clone occurred once. The V gene is TRBV28, the J gene TRBJ1-1, with 8 positions matching TRBD1. The V and J ends lost 6 bases and 1 base, in that order; junction bases with no gene match: 13. There are 17 residues in the CDR3. CDR1 MDHEN and CDR2 SYDVKM come from the germline V gene. CDR3 protein: CASSPLNLDRANTEAFF. In DNA form, the CDR3 reads TGTGCCAGCAGCCCCCTAAATTTGGACAGGGCGAACACTGAAGCTTTCTTT.

The chain recombines TRBV18 with TRBJ2-2; 12 nucleotides line up with TRBD1. The V segment lost 6 bases and the J segment 6 bases; nucleotides outside the gene matches: 8. Looked up from germline, CDR1 is KGHSH and CDR2 is LQKENI. CDR3 length: 16 amino acids. The CDR3 DNA sequence: TGTGCCAGCTCCCAGGGACAGGGGGCTGGTGCCGGGGAGCTGTTTTTT. Translating gives CASSQGQGAGAGELFF.

The DNA for the CDR3 is TGTGCCAGCAGCTTAAATCAGGGACTAGCGGGGAATGAGCAGTTCTTC. Its protein product is CASSLNQGLAGNEQFF. The chain joins TRBV11-2 to TRBJ2-1; TRBD2 matches 13 bases. V lost 2 bases and J lost 7; bases outside the gene matches: 5. The CDR3 length is 16 residues. CDR1 is SGHAT and CDR2 is FQNNGV in the germline V gene.

The CDR3: CASSPLAGDILRSNQPQHF. The CDR3 DNA is TGTGCCAGTAGTCCCTTGGCAGGGGACATCCTAAGGAGCAATCAGCCCCAGCATTTT. The chain recombines TRBV19 with TRBJ1-5, with TRBD1 as a possible D gene (6 bases). V was trimmed by 5 bases and J by 1 base, leaving 24 bases between them. The germline V gene encodes CDR1 LNHDA and CDR2 SQIVND (reference sequence). The CDR3 has 19 residues.

This chain links TRBV4-1 with TRBJ2-1; unclear D gene. The CDR3 spans 19 residues. The V end lost 4 bases, the J end lost 0 bases, and 22 bases lay between the germline ends. CDR1 is MGHRA, CDR2 YSYEKL, per germline. This CDR3 is CASSPRLSGSPPSYNEQFF. CDR3 DNA: TGCGCCAGCAGCCCCCGCCTTTCAGGTTCCCCTCCCTCCTACAATGAGCAGTTCTTC.

Concerning this clone itself: A read error may account for a junction end that differs from germline. The chain carries TRBV5-6 and TRBJ1-3; no definite D call. Germline V gene sequence: CDR1 SGHDT, CDR2 YYEEEE. This CDR3 is built from 12 residues. CDR3 region: CASSRDFFGEDF. For the CDR3, the DNA is TGTGCCAGCAGCCGAGACTTCTTCGGAGAGGATTTT.

This clone occurred once. The chain has TRBV18 and TRBJ2-1; 9 bases line up with TRBD2. Germline trimming cut 3 bases from V and 9 bases from J; bases unmatched to any gene: 9. Germline CDR1 KGHSH, CDR2 LQKENI. The CDR3 loop spans 15 amino acids. Here the CDR3 reads CASSPGSGGIGEQFF. The CDR3 DNA reads TGTGCCAGCTCACCGGGAAGCGGGGGGATCGGTGAGCAGTTCTTC. Looking up the rest from reference TRBV18 and TRBJ2-1 gives the full variable domain: NAGVMQNPRHLVRRRGQEARLRCSPMKGHSHVYWYRQLPEEGLKFMVYLQKENIIDESGMPKERFSAEFPKEGPSILRIQQVVRGDSAAYFCASSPGSGGIGEQFFGPGTRLTVL.

The chain links TRBV5-1 to TRBJ2-1, with a possible D match to TRBD1 (5 bases). Germline CDR1 reads SGHRS; CDR2 reads YFSETQ. The CDR3 contains 13 residues. Trimming cost V 3 bases and J 4 bases, with 8 bases left between them. CDR3 residues: CASSSQGYNEQFF. The CDR3 nucleotides read TGCGCCAGCAGCTCGCAGGGTTACAATGAGCAGTTCTTC. The entire variable domain, with the rest obtained from reference TRBV5-1 and TRBJ2-1, is as follows: KAGVTQTPRYLIKTRGQQVTLSCSPISGHRSVSWYQQTPGQGLQFLFEYFSETQRNKGNFPGRFSGRQFSNSRSEMNVSTLELGDSALYLCASSSQGYNEQFFGPGTRLTVL.